This T cell receptor (beta chain) was sequenced in a study of T cells in Graves' hyperthyroidism and ophthalmopathy. As for the study in general: Peripheral blood specimens were obtained at initial diagnosis, prior to any treatment.

It was RNA transcripts that yielded the amplified TCR beta CDR3 regions. Using the HTBI primer set, a first-round RT-PCR was run on the TCR CDR3. Via MiXCR, TCRdb re-called the multiplex PCR reads, giving one row per CDR3 protein. The sample holds under 550,000 distinct CDR3 sequences, about 20% seen once. Regarding the study as a whole: In the blood, most expanded thyroid clonotypes above 0.001 appeared as well.

CDR3 length: 14 residues. V trimming: 7 bases; J trimming: 3 bases; junction bases outside the gene matches: 3. Germline V CDR1 and CDR2: MNHEY, SVGEGT. At least 3 on the Clinical Activity Score was recorded for ophthalmopathy patients, who also had NOSPECS grade at least 4 and duration under 3 months. The sample holds many counts of this clonotype. No antigen is known for it. The sequenced material came from blood. The rearrangement uses TRBV6-2 or TRBV6-3 and TRBJ2-7; TRBD2 aligns across 13 bases. The source is a middle-aged man with Graves' ophthalmopathy. The CDR3 nucleotides read TGTGCCAGCATCGGACTAGCGGGGGACTACGAGCAGTACTTC. This sequence encodes CASIGLAGDYEQYF.